Listed below are T cell receptor beta chains from one sample, sequenced in a study of T cell repertoires in cytomegalovirus infection. The antigens for these receptors are not known. TCRdb re-analysed the reads in MiXCR, keeping a single row per CDR3 protein. The sample shows around 800,000 distinct CDR3 sequences, approximately 29% of them seen only once. Sequenced material: cultured CD8+ T cells from PBMCs, taken from culture after CMV antigen stimulation. The receptors derive from a human donor in good health (CMV status not recorded). Some clones in this sample may be carry-over from other donors' samples. Both conserved end residues are part of each CDR3. A D gene is named only where the DNA matches it firmly. Clone size appears in some rows only: once, few, many, or a class for an expanded clone.

TRBD1,TRBV20-1,TRBJ2-2,-,CSARDRGQGGELFF,TGCAGTGCCCGGGACAGGGGTCAGGGCGGGGAGCTGTTTTTT
TRBD1,TRBV6-5,TRBJ1-6,-,CASSRWDSYNSPLHF,TGTGCCAGCAGTCGTTGGGACAGTTATAATTCACCCCTCCACTTT
-,TRBV6-1,TRBJ1-2,many,CASSSGRRGYTF,TGTGCCAGCAGTTCGGGACGACGAGGCTACACCTTC
-,TRBV6-1,TRBJ2-3,-,CASSLQPASTDTQYF,TGTGCCAGCAGTTTACAGCCGGCTAGCACAGATACGCAGTATTTT
-,TRBV7-8,TRBJ2-6,-,CASSLNRVFSGANVLTF,TGTGCCAGCAGCTTAAACAGGGTCTTCTCTGGGGCCAACGTCCTGACTTTC
-,TRBV7-9,TRBJ1-1,-,CASSLGIGADTEAFF,TGTGCCAGCAGCTTAGGGATAGGGGCGGACACTGAAGCTTTCTTT
TRBD2,TRBV5-1,TRBJ2-1,-,CASSLFASGGYNEQFF,TGCGCCAGCAGCTTGTTCGCTAGCGGGGGCTACAATGAGCAGTTCTTC
TRBD2,TRBV12-3/TRBV12-4,TRBJ2-3,many,CASTSGGPTDTQYF,TGTGCCAGCACTAGCGGGGGACCCACAGATACGCAGTATTTT
TRBD2,TRBV14,TRBJ2-1,-,CASGLALAGGTLYNEQFF,TGTGCCAGCGGATTAGCCCTAGCGGGGGGGACCTTATACAATGAGCAGTTCTTC
TRBD1,TRBV7-2,TRBJ2-1,few,CASSLPRQGWTYNEQFF,TGTGCCAGCAGCTTACCCAGACAGGGGTGGACCTACAATGAGCAGTTCTTC
TRBD2,TRBV4-1,TRBJ2-5,-,CASSQLPRLAGGQETQYF,TGTGCCAGCAGCCAACTACCAAGACTAGCGGGGGGGCAAGAGACCCAGTACTTC
-,TRBV9,TRBJ2-5,-,CASSSERGTREQTQYF,TGTGCCAGCAGCTCCGAGAGGGGGACCCGTGAACAGACCCAGTACTTC
-,TRBV25-1,TRBJ1-6,few,CASRVSNSPLHF,TGTGCCAGCAGGGTCTCCAATTCACCCCTCCACTTT
TRBD1,TRBV12-3/TRBV12-4,TRBJ2-2,few,CASSFHPPGTAYTGELFF,TGTGCCAGCAGTTTTCATCCCCCCGGGACAGCTTACACCGGGGAGCTGTTTTTT
-,TRBV10-3,TRBJ2-1,few,CAISLSSYNEQFF,TGTGCCATCAGTCTGAGCTCCTACAATGAGCAGTTCTTC
-,TRBV29-1,TRBJ2-7,-,CSVEAAGVSYEQYF,TGCAGCGTTGAAGCGGCAGGGGTTTCCTACGAGCAGTACTTC
-,TRBV6-6,TRBJ2-1,once,CASSPVRRAQYNEQFF,TGTGCCAGCAGCCCCGTAAGAAGGGCACAATACAATGAGCAGTTCTTC
-,TRBV2,TRBJ2-1,few,CANRDTYNEQFF,TGTGCCAACCGGGATACCTACAATGAGCAGTTCTTC
-,TRBV12-3/TRBV12-4,TRBJ1-2,few,CASSHRTGHAGYTF,TGTGCCAGCAGTCACCGGACGGGGCATGCGGGCTACACCTTC
-,TRBV29-1,TRBJ2-1,-,CSVEDETSFYNEQFF,TGCAGCGTTGAAGATGAGACATCCTTCTACAATGAGCAGTTCTTC
-,TRBV4-1,TRBJ1-1,-,CASSHVPGREAFF,TGCGCCAGCAGCCATGTTCCGGGACGGGAAGCTTTCTTT
TRBD1,TRBV15,TRBJ2-1,few,CATSSGDSSYNEQFF,TGTGCCACCAGCAGTGGGGACAGTTCCTACAATGAGCAGTTCTTC
-,TRBV10-3,TRBJ2-3,few,CAIRGGRGTDTQYF,TGTGCCATCAGAGGGGGTCGGGGCACAGATACGCAGTATTTT
TRBD1,TRBV11-2,TRBJ2-4,few,CASSYWRQGGSSKNIQYF,TGTGCCAGCAGCTATTGGAGACAGGGCGGTTCGAGCAAAAACATTCAGTACTTC
TRBD1,TRBV7-2,TRBJ2-2,many,CASSMQGATGELFF,TGTGCCAGCAGCATGCAGGGGGCCACCGGGGAGCTGTTTTTT
-,TRBV13,TRBJ2-5,-,CASSQGQLRGTQYF,TGTGCCAGCAGCCAAGGACAGCTTCGCGGGACCCAGTACTTC
-,TRBV6-1,TRBJ2-7,-,CASSEAVQSSYEQYF,TGTGCCAGCAGTGAAGCGGTACAGAGCTCCTACGAGCAGTACTTC